This TCR beta chain was sequenced for a study of T cell clonotyping in hematopoietic cell transplantation. Study results and caveats: Graft donor and pretransplant recipient Inverse Simpson Index values predicted broader posttransplant TCR diversity.

The protocol was immunoSEQ multiplex PCR, while the TCRdb copy is restricted to in-frame clones and leaves out a portion. Here the sample spans some 15,000 clones, over 65% being singletons. This clone was observed a few times. No antigen is known for it. Recipients were bled about 28 days pretransplant and at posttransplant days 30, 100, 180. Losses at the gene ends were 0 bases for V and 2 bases for J; bases not matched to a gene: 5. This CDR3 is 15 amino acids long. Germline CDR1 is SGDLS and CDR2 is YYNGEE. The sequence was obtained from a male patient aged 55 to 70 who had an allogeneic stem cell transplant from a related donor, so the T cells may come from the graft donor. Some clones in this sample may be carry-over from other donors' samples. The chain employs TRBV9 and TRBJ2-7; 7 bases are shared with TRBD2. The source was PBMCs, collected 100 days after allogeneic stem cell transplant. Written as DNA, the CDR3 is TGTGCCAGCAGCGTAGCTGGCGGGGGAACCTACGAGCAGTACTTC. Its protein product is CASSVAGGGTYEQYF.